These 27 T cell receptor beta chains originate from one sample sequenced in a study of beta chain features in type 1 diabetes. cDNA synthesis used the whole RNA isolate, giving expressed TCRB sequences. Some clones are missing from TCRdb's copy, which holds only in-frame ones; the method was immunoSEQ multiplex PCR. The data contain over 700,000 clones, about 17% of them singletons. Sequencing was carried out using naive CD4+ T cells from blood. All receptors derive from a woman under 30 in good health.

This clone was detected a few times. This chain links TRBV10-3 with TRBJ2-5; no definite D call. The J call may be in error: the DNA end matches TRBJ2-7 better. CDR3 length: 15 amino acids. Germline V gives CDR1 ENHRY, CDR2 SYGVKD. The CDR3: CAISESVIGDYEQYF. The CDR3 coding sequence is TGTGCCATCAGTGAGTCAGTGATCGGAGACTACGAGCAGTACTTC.

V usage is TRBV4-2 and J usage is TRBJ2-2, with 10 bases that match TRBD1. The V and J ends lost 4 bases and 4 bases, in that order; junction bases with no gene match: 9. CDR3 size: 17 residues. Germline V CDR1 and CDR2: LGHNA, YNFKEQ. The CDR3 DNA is TGTGCCAGCAGCCCCCGGCGAAGGACAGGGGGCACCGGGGAGCTGTTTTTT. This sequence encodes CASSPRRRTGGTGELFF.

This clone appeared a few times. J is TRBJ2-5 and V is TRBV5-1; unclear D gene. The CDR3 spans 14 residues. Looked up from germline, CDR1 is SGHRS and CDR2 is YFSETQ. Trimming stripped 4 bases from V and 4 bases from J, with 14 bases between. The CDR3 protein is CASSPQSLGETQYF. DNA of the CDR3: TGCGCCAGCAGCCCTCAATCTCTTGGAGAGACCCAGTACTTC. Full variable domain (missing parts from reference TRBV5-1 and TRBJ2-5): KAGVTQTPRYLIKTRGQQVTLSCSPISGHRSVSWYQQTPGQGLQFLFEYFSETQRNKGNFPGRFSGRQFSNSRSEMNVSTLELGDSALYLCASSPQSLGETQYFGPGTRLLVL.

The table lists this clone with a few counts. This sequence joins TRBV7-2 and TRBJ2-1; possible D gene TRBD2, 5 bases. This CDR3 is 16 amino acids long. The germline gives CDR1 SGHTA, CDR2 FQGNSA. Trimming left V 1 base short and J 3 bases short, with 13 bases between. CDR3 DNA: TGTGCCAGCAGCTTAGGTTCGGGGTGGAACTACAATGAGCAGTTCTTC. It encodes CASSLGSGWNYNEQFF.

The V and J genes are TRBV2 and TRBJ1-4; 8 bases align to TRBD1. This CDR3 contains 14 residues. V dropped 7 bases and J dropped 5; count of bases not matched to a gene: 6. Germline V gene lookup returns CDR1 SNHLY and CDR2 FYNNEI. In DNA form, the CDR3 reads TGTGCCAGCACCTCGGGACAGGCAAATGAAAAACTGTTTTTT. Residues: CASTSGQANEKLFF.

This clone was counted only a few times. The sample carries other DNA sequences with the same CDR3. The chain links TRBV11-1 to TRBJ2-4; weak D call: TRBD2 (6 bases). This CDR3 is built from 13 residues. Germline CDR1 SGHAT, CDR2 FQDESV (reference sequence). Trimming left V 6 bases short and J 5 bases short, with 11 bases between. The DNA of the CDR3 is TGTGCCAGCAGGGGCACGGGGGAAAACATTCAGTACTTC. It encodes CASRGTGENIQYF.

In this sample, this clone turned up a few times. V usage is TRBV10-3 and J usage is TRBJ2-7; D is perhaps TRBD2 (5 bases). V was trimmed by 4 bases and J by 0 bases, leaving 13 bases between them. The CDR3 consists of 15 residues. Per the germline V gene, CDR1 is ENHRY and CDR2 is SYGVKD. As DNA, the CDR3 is TGTGCCATCAGTGGGACTGGTAGGGACTCCTACGAGCAGTACTTC. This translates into CAISGTGRDSYEQYF.

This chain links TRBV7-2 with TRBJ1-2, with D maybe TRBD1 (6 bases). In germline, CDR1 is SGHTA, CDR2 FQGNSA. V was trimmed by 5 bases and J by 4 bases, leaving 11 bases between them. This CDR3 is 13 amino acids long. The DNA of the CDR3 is TGTGCCAGCAGCCCACAGGGTCCCTATGGCTACACCTTC. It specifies CASSPQGPYGYTF.

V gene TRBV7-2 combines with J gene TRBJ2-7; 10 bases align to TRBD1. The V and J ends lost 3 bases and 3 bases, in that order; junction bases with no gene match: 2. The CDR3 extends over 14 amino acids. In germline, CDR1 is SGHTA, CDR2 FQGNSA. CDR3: CASSFRDRGYEQYF. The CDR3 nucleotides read TGTGCCAGCAGCTTCCGGGACAGGGGCTACGAGCAGTACTTC.

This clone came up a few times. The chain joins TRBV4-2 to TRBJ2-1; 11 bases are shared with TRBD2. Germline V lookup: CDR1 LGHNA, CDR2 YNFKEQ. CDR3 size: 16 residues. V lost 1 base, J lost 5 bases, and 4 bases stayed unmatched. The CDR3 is CASSQAGTSGNNEQFF. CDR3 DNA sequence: TGTGCCAGCAGCCAAGCCGGGACTAGCGGTAACAATGAGCAGTTCTTC.

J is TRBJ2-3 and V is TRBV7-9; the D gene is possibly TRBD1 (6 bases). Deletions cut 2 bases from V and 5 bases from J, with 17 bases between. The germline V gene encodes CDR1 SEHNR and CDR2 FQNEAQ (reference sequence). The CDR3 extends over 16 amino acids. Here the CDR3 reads CASSLSLRTRGDTQYF. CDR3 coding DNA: TGTGCCAGCAGCTTATCGTTGCGTACCAGGGGAGATACGCAGTATTTT.

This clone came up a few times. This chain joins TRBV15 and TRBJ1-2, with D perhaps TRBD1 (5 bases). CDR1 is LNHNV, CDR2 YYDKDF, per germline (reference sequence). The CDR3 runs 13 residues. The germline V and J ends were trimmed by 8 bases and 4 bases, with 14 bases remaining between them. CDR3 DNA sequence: TGTGCCACCCGGGGCTCAGGGTCCTATGGCTACACCTTC. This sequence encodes CATRGSGSYGYTF.

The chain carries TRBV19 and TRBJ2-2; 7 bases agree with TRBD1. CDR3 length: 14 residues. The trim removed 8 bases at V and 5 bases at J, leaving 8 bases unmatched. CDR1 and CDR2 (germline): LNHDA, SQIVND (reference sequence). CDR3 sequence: CASSQGRGTGELFF. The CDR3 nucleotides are TGTGCCAGTTCACAGGGGCGAGGTACCGGGGAGCTGTTTTTT.

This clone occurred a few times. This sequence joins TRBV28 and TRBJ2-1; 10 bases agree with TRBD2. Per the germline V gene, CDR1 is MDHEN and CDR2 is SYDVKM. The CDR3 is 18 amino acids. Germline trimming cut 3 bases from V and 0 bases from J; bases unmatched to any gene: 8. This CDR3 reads CASSFLLASGSSYNEQFF. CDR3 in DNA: TGTGCCAGCAGTTTTCTCCTGGCTAGCGGGAGCTCCTACAATGAGCAGTTCTTC.

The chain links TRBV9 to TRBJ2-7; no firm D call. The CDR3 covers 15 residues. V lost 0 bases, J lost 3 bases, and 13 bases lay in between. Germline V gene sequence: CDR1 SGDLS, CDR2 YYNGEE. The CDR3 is CASSVGWKVGYEQYF. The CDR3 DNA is TGTGCCAGCAGCGTAGGGTGGAAGGTAGGCTACGAGCAGTACTTC. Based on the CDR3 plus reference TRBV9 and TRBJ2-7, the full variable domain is DSGVTQTPKHLITATGQRVTLRCSPRSGDLSVYWYQQSLDQGLQFLIQYYNGEERAKGNILERFSAQQFPDLHSELNLSSLELGDSALYFCASSVGWKVGYEQYFGPGTRLTVT.

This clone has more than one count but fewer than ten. The DNA for the CDR3 is TGTGCCAGCAGTATCTCTTCCTTAGCCGAGACGTTCTTC. It translates to CASSISSLAETFF. V usage is TRBV28 and J usage is TRBJ2-1; D is unclear. Between the trimmed V and J ends, which lost 5 bases and 15 bases, there was a span of 20 bases. The CDR3 covers 13 residues. From germline, CDR1 is MDHEN and CDR2 SYDVKM.

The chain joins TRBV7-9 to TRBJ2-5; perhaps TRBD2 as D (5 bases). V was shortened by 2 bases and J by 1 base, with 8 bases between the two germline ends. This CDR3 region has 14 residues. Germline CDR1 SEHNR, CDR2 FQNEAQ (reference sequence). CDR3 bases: TGTGCCAGCAGCTTAAAGGCGGGCCAAGAGACCCAGTACTTC. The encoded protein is CASSLKAGQETQYF.

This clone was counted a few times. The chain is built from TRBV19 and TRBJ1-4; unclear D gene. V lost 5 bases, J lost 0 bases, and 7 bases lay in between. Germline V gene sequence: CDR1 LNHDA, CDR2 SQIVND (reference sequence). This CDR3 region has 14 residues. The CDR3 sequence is CASSPVATNEKLFF. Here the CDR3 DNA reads TGTGCCAGTAGTCCTGTTGCAACTAATGAAAAACTGTTTTTT.

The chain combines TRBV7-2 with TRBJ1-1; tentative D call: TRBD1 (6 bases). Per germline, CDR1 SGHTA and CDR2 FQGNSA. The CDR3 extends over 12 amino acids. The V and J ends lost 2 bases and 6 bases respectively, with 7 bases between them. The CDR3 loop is CASSLTGSEAFF. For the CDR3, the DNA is TGTGCCAGCAGCTTAACAGGGTCTGAAGCTTTCTTT. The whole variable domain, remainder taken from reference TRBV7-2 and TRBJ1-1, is GAGVSQSPSNKVTEKGKDVELRCDPISGHTALYWYRQSLGQGLEFLIYFQGNSAPDKSGLPSDRFSAERTGGSVSTLTIQRTQQEDSAVYLCASSLTGSEAFFGQGTRLTVV.

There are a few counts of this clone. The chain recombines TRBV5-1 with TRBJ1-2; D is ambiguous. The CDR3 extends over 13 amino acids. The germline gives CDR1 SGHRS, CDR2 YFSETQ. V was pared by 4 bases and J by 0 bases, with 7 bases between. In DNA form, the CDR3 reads TGCGCCAGCAGCCTCGTAACTAACTATGGCTACACCTTC. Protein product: CASSLVTNYGYTF.

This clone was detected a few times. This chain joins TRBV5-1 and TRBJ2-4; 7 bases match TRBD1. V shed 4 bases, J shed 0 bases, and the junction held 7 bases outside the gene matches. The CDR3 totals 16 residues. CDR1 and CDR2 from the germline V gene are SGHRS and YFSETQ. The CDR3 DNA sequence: TGCGCCAGCAGCGTAGGACAGGACCTAGCCAAAAACATTCAGTACTTC. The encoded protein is CASSVGQDLAKNIQYF.

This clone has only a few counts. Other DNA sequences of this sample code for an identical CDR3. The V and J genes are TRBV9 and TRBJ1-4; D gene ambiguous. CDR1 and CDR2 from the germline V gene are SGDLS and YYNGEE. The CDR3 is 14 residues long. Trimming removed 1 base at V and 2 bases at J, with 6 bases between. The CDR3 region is CASSVSGTNEKLFF. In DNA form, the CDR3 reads TGTGCCAGCAGCGTATCCGGTACTAATGAAAAACTGTTTTTT.

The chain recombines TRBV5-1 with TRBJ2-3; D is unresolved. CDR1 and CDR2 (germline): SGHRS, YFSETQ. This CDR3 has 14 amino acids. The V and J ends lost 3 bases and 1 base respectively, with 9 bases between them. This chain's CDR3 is CASSWKPRTDTQYF. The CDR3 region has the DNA TGCGCCAGCAGCTGGAAGCCCCGCACAGATACGCAGTATTTT.

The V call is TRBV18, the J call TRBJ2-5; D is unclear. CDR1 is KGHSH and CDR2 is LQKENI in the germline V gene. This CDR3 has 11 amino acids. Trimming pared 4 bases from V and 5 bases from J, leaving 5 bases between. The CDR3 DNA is TGTGCCAGCTCACTCGCGGAGACCCAGTACTTC. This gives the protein CASSLAETQYF.

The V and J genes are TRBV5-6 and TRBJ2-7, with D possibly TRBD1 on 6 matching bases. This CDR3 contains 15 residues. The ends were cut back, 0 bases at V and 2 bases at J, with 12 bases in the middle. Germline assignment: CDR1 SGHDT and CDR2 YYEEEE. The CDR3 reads CASSLAGTIAYEQYF. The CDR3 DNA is TGTGCCAGCAGCTTGGCAGGGACAATAGCCTACGAGCAGTACTTC.

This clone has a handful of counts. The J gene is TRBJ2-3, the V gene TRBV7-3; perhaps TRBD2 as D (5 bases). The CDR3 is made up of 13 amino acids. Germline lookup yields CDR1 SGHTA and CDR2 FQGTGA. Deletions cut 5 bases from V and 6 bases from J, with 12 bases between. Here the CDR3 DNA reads TGTGCCAGCAGCGCTGCGGGTGCCGATACGCAGTATTTT. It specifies CASSAAGADTQYF.

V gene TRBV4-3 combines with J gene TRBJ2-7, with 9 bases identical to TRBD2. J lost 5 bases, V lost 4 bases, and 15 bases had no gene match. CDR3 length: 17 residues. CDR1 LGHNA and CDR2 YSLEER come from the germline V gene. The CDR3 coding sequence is TGCGCCAGCAGCCTGTCCGTAGGTAGCGGGAGTCGCAACGAGCAGTACTTC. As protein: CASSLSVGSGSRNEQYF.